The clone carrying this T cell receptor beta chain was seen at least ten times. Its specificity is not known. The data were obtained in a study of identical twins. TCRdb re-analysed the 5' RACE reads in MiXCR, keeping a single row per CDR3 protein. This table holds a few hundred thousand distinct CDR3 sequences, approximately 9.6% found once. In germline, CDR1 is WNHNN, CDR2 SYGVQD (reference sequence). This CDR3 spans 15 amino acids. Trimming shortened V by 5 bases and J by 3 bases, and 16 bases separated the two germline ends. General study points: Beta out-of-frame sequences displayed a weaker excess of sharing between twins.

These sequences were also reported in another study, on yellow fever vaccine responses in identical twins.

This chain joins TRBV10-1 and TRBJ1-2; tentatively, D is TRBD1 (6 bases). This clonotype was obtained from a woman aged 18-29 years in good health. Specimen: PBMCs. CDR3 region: CASSTTGSGDYGYTF. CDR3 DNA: TGCGCCAGCAGTACTACAGGTTCAGGGGACTATGGCTACACCTTC.